This entry is about one TCR beta chain. The antigen is not known. The data belong to a study of blood T cells in healthy people across ages. Whole-study findings and limits: The fall in TCR beta diversity per million T cells was roughly linear with age.

A minimum of 6 micrograms of total RNA was extracted per sample. This CDR3 region has 18 residues. Germline V gene data show CDR1 as MNHEY and CDR2 as SVGEGT. It was with a sample-barcoded 5' primer and a J-beta primer mix that a second PCR of about 6 to 12 cycles was run. MiXCR, run by TCRdb on the 5' RACE reads, gives a single entry per CDR3 protein. Seen here are approximately 800,000 distinct CDR3 sequences, roughly 60% observed once, and the top ten hold about a quarter. The V and J genes are TRBV6-2 or TRBV6-3 and TRBJ2-1; 9 bases are a match to TRBD2. TRBJ2-7 matches the DNA end more closely, so the J call is doubtful. Sequencing was done on a sample of blood. The clonotype comes from a man younger than 40 in good health. The CDR3 sequence is CASSYKRGAPSSYNEQYF. The CDR3, as DNA: TGTGCCAGCAGTTACAAGCGGGGGGCTCCGAGCTCCTACAATGAGCAGTACTTC.